These 26 T cell receptor beta chains were all obtained from the same sample, sequenced in a study of cytomegalovirus exposure and HLA in healthy donors (dated by TCRdb to the late 2010s). Libraries came from the immunoSEQ multiplex PCR assay. The multiplex PCR relied on a mix of 60 forward primers for TCR Vbeta segments and 13 reverse primers for TCR Jbeta segments. In its TCRdb copy, this immuneACCESS table keeps in-frame sequences only and misses some clones. Where compared with another copy, unresolved V genes explain less than half of these, and the others have no known cause. Counted in this sample were about 59,000 clones; about 77% of them appeared once. The top ten constitute about 7% of the sample. Sequencing input: PBMCs. Receptors originate from a man aged 25-45 years in good health and CMV-seropositive.

Only a few counts were recorded for this clone. The chain carries TRBV10-3 and TRBJ1-5, with D possibly TRBD1 on 6 matching bases. V lost 10 bases and J 1 base, leaving 8 bases between the germline ends. Germline CDR1 and CDR2: ENHRY and SYGVKD. There are 12 residues in the CDR3. The DNA for the CDR3 is TGTGCCACTGGACAGAGCAATCAGCCCCAGCATTTT. This translates into CATGQSNQPQHF.

V and J are TRBV7-8 and TRBJ1-6; D is ambiguous. The CDR3 runs to 16 residues. V was trimmed by 3 bases and J by 10 bases, leaving 19 bases between them. Germline V lookup: CDR1 SGHVS, CDR2 FQNEAQ. The CDR3: CASSFPTETSGSPLHF. CDR3 nucleotide sequence: TGTGCCAGCAGCTTCCCGACCGAAACTAGCGGATCACCCCTCCACTTT.

The chain uses TRBV9 and TRBJ2-5; the D gene is possibly TRBD2 (6 bases). The CDR3 consists of 14 residues. The V gene lost 0 bases and the J gene lost 5 bases, with 11 bases spanning the gap. Per the germline V gene, CDR1 is SGDLS and CDR2 is YYNGEE. The CDR3 protein is CASSVDPGRETQYF. The CDR3 DNA is TGTGCCAGCAGCGTAGATCCAGGGAGGGAGACCCAGTACTTC. Full variable domain (outside the CDR3, taken from reference TRBV9 and TRBJ2-5): DSGVTQTPKHLITATGQRVTLRCSPRSGDLSVYWYQQSLDQGLQFLIQYYNGEERAKGNILERFSAQQFPDLHSELNLSSLELGDSALYFCASSVDPGRETQYFGPGTRLLVL.

The chain uses TRBV30 and TRBJ1-2; the D is unclear. The germline gives CDR1 GTSNPN, CDR2 SVGIG (reference sequence). V lost 2 bases to trimming and J lost 6 bases, with 13 bases between them. CDR3 length: 13 residues. The CDR3 sequence: CAWSRRVQNGYTF. The CDR3 DNA reads TGTGCCTGGAGTAGGAGGGTTCAGAATGGCTACACCTTC.

J is TRBJ2-2 and V is TRBV14, with 9 bases that match TRBD1. Looked up from germline, CDR1 is SGHDN and CDR2 is FVKESK. The J segment lost 3 bases and the V segment lost 4 bases, leaving 3 bases of the junction unmatched. The CDR3 is 15 residues long. CDR3 DNA sequence: TGTGCCAGCAGCCGCGGACAGGGGTACACCGGGGAGCTGTTTTTT. Translating it yields CASSRGQGYTGELFF.

This clone was counted between two and nine times. V and J are TRBV27 and TRBJ2-5, with TRBD1 matching 12 bases. The V gene's germline CDR1 is MNHEY and CDR2 SMNVEV (reference sequence). The CDR3 totals 17 residues. Trimming cost V 5 bases and J 11 bases; bases outside gene matches: 18. CDR3 residues: CASSTVARDRGRGAQYF. The CDR3 DNA sequence: TGTGCCAGCAGTACCGTAGCTAGGGACAGGGGGCGAGGTGCGCAGTACTTC.

This clone has just one count. The chain combines TRBV7-2 with TRBJ1-1; no clear D gene. This CDR3 contains 11 residues. In germline, CDR1 is SGHTA, CDR2 FQGNSA. The CDR3 loop is CANGRGTEAFF. The CDR3, as DNA: TGTGCTAATGGGCGGGGCACTGAAGCTTTCTTT. Supplemented by reference TRBV7-2 and TRBJ1-1, the full variable domain reads GAGVSQSPSNKVTEKGKDVELRCDPISGHTALYWYRQSLGQGLEFLIYFQGNSAPDKSGLPSDRFSAERTGGSVSTLTIQRTQQEDSAVYLCANGRGTEAFFGQGTRLTVV.

The gene calls are TRBV5-1 and TRBJ2-5; 7 bases are a match to TRBD1. Germline V gene lookup returns CDR1 SGHRS and CDR2 YFSETQ. Trimming removed 5 bases from V and 4 bases from J; junction bases left unmatched: 8. CDR3 length: 14 amino acids. The CDR3 coding sequence is TGCGCCAGCAGTTTTGACAGGGTGGGAGAGACCCAGTACTTC. Encoded protein: CASSFDRVGETQYF.

The chain carries TRBV9 and TRBJ1-2; D gene unclear. The CDR3 is 15 residues long. The germline V gene encodes CDR1 SGDLS and CDR2 YYNGEE. V dropped 0 bases and J dropped 1 base, with 10 bases sitting between them. The CDR3 region has the DNA TGTGCCAGCAGCGTAGTCGCGGGCGGTAACTATGGCTACACCTTC. Protein: CASSVVAGGNYGYTF.

This clone was counted only a few times. The chain carries TRBV4-1 and TRBJ1-4, with a weak D call TRBD1 (6 bases). The V gene's germline CDR1 is MGHRA and CDR2 YSYEKL. The ends were cut back, 4 bases at V and 3 bases at J, with 9 bases in the middle. CDR3 length: 14 residues. The CDR3 nucleotides are TGCGCCAGCAGCCGGGACATTCCTAATGAAAAACTGTTTTTT. It encodes CASSRDIPNEKLFF.

This chain joins TRBV7-8 and TRBJ1-1, with D unresolved. This CDR3 region has 16 residues. V lost 8 bases, J lost 0 bases, and 19 bases lay in between. Germline V gene data show CDR1 as SGHVS and CDR2 as FQNEAQ. CDR3 nucleotide sequence: TGTGCCAGCTCCCCAGGCAATCCTTTCATGAACACTGAAGCTTTCTTT. Protein product: CASSPGNPFMNTEAFF.

V gene TRBV5-1 combines with J gene TRBJ2-1; no clear D. Looked up from germline, CDR1 is SGHRS and CDR2 is YFSETQ. The CDR3 totals 12 residues. V gave up 0 bases and J gave up 5 bases, with 3 bases separating them. CDR3 in amino acids: CASSLGDNEQFF. DNA for the CDR3: TGCGCCAGCAGCTTGGGAGACAATGAGCAGTTCTTC.

Note on this clone: A read error may produce the germline difference seen at one junction end. The V call is TRBV14, the J call TRBJ1-1; unclear D gene. The CDR3 has 13 residues. Germline assignment: CDR1 SGHDN and CDR2 FVKESK. The CDR3: CASSRKENTEAFF. The CDR3 region has the DNA TGTGCCAGCAGCCGGAAGGAGAACACTGAGGCTTTCTTT.

This sequence joins TRBV7-9 and TRBJ1-1; D call uncertain. Germline V lookup: CDR1 SEHNR, CDR2 FQNEAQ (reference sequence). V dropped 4 bases and J dropped 1 base, with 7 bases sitting between them. CDR3 length: 13 amino acids. CDR3 amino acids: CASSSEGNTEAFF. In nucleotides, the CDR3 is TGTGCCAGCAGCTCCGAGGGGAACACTGAAGCTTTCTTT. The complete variable domain, with remaining parts taken from reference TRBV7-9 and TRBJ1-1, reads DTGVSQNPRHKITKRGQNVTFRCDPISEHNRLYWYRQTLGQGPEFLTYFQNEAQLEKSRLLSDRFSAERPKGSFSTLEIQRTEQGDSAMYLCASSSEGNTEAFFGQGTRLTVV.

In its sample, this clone was seen a few times. V is TRBV15 and J is TRBJ2-7; no clear D gene. Trimming took off 5 bases at V and 0 bases at J, with 14 bases between the two ends. The CDR3 is 15 amino acids. Looked up from germline, CDR1 is LNHNV and CDR2 is YYDKDF (reference sequence). In nucleotides, the CDR3 is TGTGCCACCAGCCCCAACCCGGGTGACTCCTACGAGCAGTACTTC. It codes for CATSPNPGDSYEQYF.

Comments on this clone: This sample includes further DNA sequences coding for the same CDR3. The gene calls are TRBV4-3 and TRBJ1-3; D not resolved. The CDR3 has 15 residues. Looked up from germline, CDR1 is LGHNA and CDR2 is YSLEER. V lost 3 bases to trimming and J lost 0 bases, with 9 bases between them. CDR3 amino acids: CASSQDRSSGNTIYF. The CDR3 DNA sequence: TGCGCCAGCAGCCAGGATCGGAGCTCTGGAAACACCATATATTTT.

V usage is TRBV30 and J usage is TRBJ2-5, with D hard to call. Per germline, CDR1 GTSNPN and CDR2 SVGIG (reference sequence). There are 13 residues in the CDR3. Trimming pared 0 bases from V and 6 bases from J, leaving 11 bases between. The CDR3 bases are TGTGCCTGGAGTGTTATCAGTGGGCAGACCCAGTACTTC. As protein: CAWSVISGQTQYF.

This chain links TRBV2 with TRBJ2-7; 8 bases map to TRBD1. V lost 6 bases to trimming and J lost 0 bases; unmatched junction nucleotides: 4. CDR3 length: 14 residues. The germline V gene has CDR1 SNHLY and CDR2 FYNNEI. Here the CDR3 reads CASRGDRNSYEQYF. The DNA of the CDR3 is TGTGCCAGCAGGGGGGACAGGAACTCCTACGAGCAGTACTTC.

J is TRBJ2-3 and V is TRBV9; D is undetermined. V was cut by 4 bases and J by 4 bases, with 19 bases left in between. This CDR3 is 16 amino acids long. The germline CDR1 and CDR2 sequences are SGDLS and YYNGEE. CDR3 sequence: CASSPPRTPGSDTQYF. In nucleotides, the CDR3 is TGTGCCAGCAGCCCCCCCCGAACCCCCGGTTCAGATACGCAGTATTTT.

A few counts support this clone. The chain uses TRBV7-9 and TRBJ2-7, with TRBD1 matching over 9 bases. With 5 bases clipped from V and 3 bases from J, the junction kept 11 bases outside the gene matches. Looked up from germline, CDR1 is SEHNR and CDR2 is FQNEAQ (reference sequence). This CDR3 contains 16 residues. CDR3 bases: TGTGCCAGCAGCAGGACCCCCGGACAGGGGAACTACGAGCAGTACTTC. Translating it yields CASSRTPGQGNYEQYF.

This sequence joins TRBV9 and TRBJ1-2; 11 bases match TRBD1. Germline V gives CDR1 SGDLS, CDR2 YYNGEE. The CDR3 runs to 17 residues. J was trimmed by 6 bases and V by 0 bases; bases with no gene match: 10. The CDR3 is CASSVGSLGTGGNGYTF. Written as DNA, the CDR3 is TGTGCCAGCAGCGTAGGGTCCCTCGGGACAGGGGGTAATGGCTACACCTTC. The complete variable domain, with remaining parts taken from reference TRBV9 and TRBJ1-2, reads DSGVTQTPKHLITATGQRVTLRCSPRSGDLSVYWYQQSLDQGLQFLIQYYNGEERAKGNILERFSAQQFPDLHSELNLSSLELGDSALYFCASSVGSLGTGGNGYTFGSGTRLTVV.

This clone was seen only a few times. The chain links TRBV27 to TRBJ2-2; tentative D call: TRBD2 (6 bases). Looked up from germline, CDR1 is MNHEY and CDR2 is SMNVEV (reference sequence). This CDR3 is built from 12 residues. V dropped 6 bases and J dropped 6 bases, with 8 bases sitting between them. CDR3 bases: TGTGCCAGCAGCCGACTAGCCGGGGAGCTGTTTTTT. Protein product: CASSRLAGELFF.

V and J are TRBV19 and TRBJ1-2; D gene ambiguous. V lost 5 bases to trimming and J lost 8 bases, with 12 bases between them. CDR1 is LNHDA and CDR2 is SQIVND in the germline V gene (reference sequence). The CDR3 totals 12 residues. The CDR3 DNA is TGTGCCAGTAGTCCCCGGGTCGGAGGCTACACCTTC. Amino acids: CASSPRVGGYTF.

This clone was found a few times. The DNA for the CDR3 is TGCGCCAGCAGCTTGACTACCGGGAACGGCTACACCTTC. Protein: CASSLTTGNGYTF. The chain combines TRBV5-1 with TRBJ1-2; D remains unclear. CDR1 is SGHRS and CDR2 is YFSETQ in the germline V gene. The CDR3 is 13 amino acids. Trimming took 1 base from V and 8 from J, leaving 12 bases between them.

Remarks on this clone: Other DNA sequences from this sample encode an identical CDR3 as well. This chain uses TRBV11-2 with TRBJ1-2, with a weak D call TRBD1 (6 bases). The CDR3 contains 13 residues. V lost 4 bases to trimming and J lost 3 bases, with 9 bases between them. The germline CDR1 and CDR2 sequences are SGHAT and FQNNGV. The CDR3 loop reads CASSSTGYYGYTF. In nucleotides, the CDR3 is TGTGCCAGCAGCTCGACAGGTTACTATGGCTACACCTTC.

The chain recombines TRBV30 with TRBJ1-2; D not certain. Germline V gene data show CDR1 as GTSNPN and CDR2 as SVGIG (reference sequence). This CDR3 region has 13 residues. The V end was cut by 4 bases, the J end by 4 bases, with 13 bases between. The CDR3 sequence is CAWNPGLSYGYTF. CDR3 DNA sequence: TGTGCCTGGAATCCGGGTCTATCCTATGGCTACACCTTC.